The next 10 T cell receptor beta chains were all read from a single sample in a study of OX40 agonist ivuxolimab in advanced cancers. Assay used: immunoSEQ multiplex PCR; TCRdb lists only in-frame clones, some missing. The repertoire includes some 68,000 clones, over 75% of them detected once, and approximately 11% sits in the top ten. The source material was CD4+ or CD8+ T cells sorted from blood, sampled in a trial of the OX40 agonist ivuxolimab. All receptors derive from an adult with an advanced solid tumor such as melanoma, head and neck, liver or kidney cancer.

This clone is a singleton in its sample. The chain employs TRBV5-4 and TRBJ1-2; D is perhaps TRBD1 (5 bases). V was pared by 3 bases and J by 7 bases, with 19 bases between. This CDR3 is 15 amino acids long. Germline CDR1 is SGHNT and CDR2 is YYREEE (reference sequence). The CDR3 loop reads CASSCYRDPLCGYTF. The CDR3, as DNA: TGTGCCAGCAGCTGTTACCGGGACCCCCTTTGTGGCTACACCTTC. Full variable domain (outside the CDR3, taken from reference TRBV5-4 and TRBJ1-2): ETGVTQSPTHLIKTRGQQVTLRCSSQSGHNTVSWYQQALGQGPQFIFQYYREEENGRGNFPPRFSGLQFPNYSSELNVNALELDDSALYLCASSCYRDPLCGYTFGSGTRLTVV.

The gene calls are TRBV7-3 and TRBJ2-5; TRBD1 agrees at 8 bases. Germline CDR1 reads SGHTA; CDR2 reads FQGTGA. The CDR3 is 15 residues long. J was trimmed by 5 bases and V by 3 bases; bases with no gene match: 8. CDR3 amino acids: CASSLGLYRGETQYF. Here the CDR3 DNA reads TGTGCCAGCAGCTTGGGGTTATACAGGGGGGAGACCCAGTACTTC.

The V gene is TRBV20-1, the J gene TRBJ2-5, with unresolved D. V was cut by 4 bases and J by 12 bases, with 12 bases left in between. Germline values: CDR1 DFQATT, CDR2 SNEGSKA (reference sequence). CDR3 length: 10 residues. In DNA, the CDR3 is TGCAGTGCTACCCTAAATAGGGAGTACTTC. Its protein product is CSATLNREYF.

The chain combines TRBV5-1 with TRBJ1-4; 10 bases match TRBD1. With 4 bases clipped from V and 6 bases from J, the junction kept 3 bases outside the gene matches. Germline V CDR1 and CDR2: SGHRS, YFSETQ. This CDR3 is 14 amino acids long. The CDR3 protein is CASSAGQGDEKLFF. DNA of the CDR3: TGCGCCAGCAGCGCAGGACAGGGGGATGAAAAACTGTTTTTT. Complete variable domain (other parts from reference TRBV5-1 and TRBJ1-4): KAGVTQTPRYLIKTRGQQVTLSCSPISGHRSVSWYQQTPGQGLQFLFEYFSETQRNKGNFPGRFSGRQFSNSRSEMNVSTLELGDSALYLCASSAGQGDEKLFFGSGTQLSVL.

The chain joins TRBV6-5 to TRBJ2-1; 9 nucleotides match TRBD1. Germline V gives CDR1 MNHEY, CDR2 SVGAGI. The CDR3 totals 13 residues. V was pared by 7 bases and J by 6 bases, with 4 bases of the junction left unmatched. The CDR3 region is CASTGTGINEQFF. The CDR3 DNA is TGTGCCAGCACCGGGACAGGGATCAATGAGCAGTTCTTC.

The CDR3 sequence is CASRKTGGLVTEAFF. Here the CDR3 DNA reads TGTGCCAGTAGGAAGACAGGGGGCCTCGTCACTGAAGCTTTCTTT. The chain has TRBV19 and TRBJ1-1, with 10 positions matching TRBD1. Per germline, CDR1 LNHDA and CDR2 SQIVND (reference sequence). The trim removed 6 bases at V and 4 bases at J, leaving 8 bases unmatched. The CDR3 sequence is 15 residues long.

This clone was counted once. The V call is TRBV10-3, the J call TRBJ2-1; 8 positions match TRBD1. Germline CDR1 is ENHRY and CDR2 is SYGVKD. V lost 6 bases, J lost 4 bases, and 8 bases stayed unmatched. The CDR3 sequence is 15 residues long. CDR3 residues: CAIRETGEKYNEQFF. The CDR3, as DNA: TGTGCCATCAGGGAGACAGGGGAAAAATACAATGAGCAGTTCTTC.

This sequence joins TRBV5-4 and TRBJ1-2; 11 bases are shared with TRBD1. The CDR3 covers 17 residues. J was trimmed by 0 bases and V by 4 bases; bases with no gene match: 8. The germline V gene has CDR1 SGHNT and CDR2 YYREEE (reference sequence). For the CDR3, the DNA is TGTGCCAGCAGCCCTGGGACAGGGGGGAATACTAACTATGGCTACACCTTC. It encodes CASSPGTGGNTNYGYTF.

This chain links TRBV7-9 with TRBJ1-2; 10 nucleotides line up with TRBD1. Trimming removed 4 bases from V and 4 bases from J; junction bases left unmatched: 3. Germline CDR1 reads SEHNR; CDR2 reads FQNEAQ (reference sequence). The CDR3 length is 14 residues. The chain's CDR3 is CASSSGQGSYGYTF. CDR3 nucleotides: TGTGCCAGCAGCTCGGGACAGGGGTCCTATGGCTACACCTTC.

In DNA form, the CDR3 reads TGTGCCAGCTCCCAAGGAGGGCCCGCCACCGGGGAGCTGTTTTTT. This codes for CASSQGGPATGELFF. The chain joins TRBV18 to TRBJ2-2; perhaps TRBD2 as D (6 bases). V lost 6 bases, J lost 4 bases, and 15 bases lay in between. Germline CDR1 and CDR2: KGHSH and LQKENI. CDR3 size: 15 residues. Variable domain in full (rest from reference TRBV18 and TRBJ2-2): NAGVMQNPRHLVRRRGQEARLRCSPMKGHSHVYWYRQLPEEGLKFMVYLQKENIIDESGMPKERFSAEFPKEGPSILRIQQVVRGDSAAYFCASSQGGPATGELFFGEGSRLTVL.